Sequencing of this TCR beta chain was carried out in a study of blood T cells in healthy people across ages (dated by TCRdb to between 2014 and 2016). Describing the broader study: In model experiments, template switching captured about one uniquely barcoded TCR beta cDNA molecule for every two T cells. To track age-related changes in TCR beta repertoire diversity, the study relied on deep sequencing normalized with unique cDNA molecular identifiers. Four age groups were formed from the donors: young (average approximately 16 years), middle-aged (around 40), aged (approximately 60) and long-lived (around 82). To avoid experimental bias, donors of different ages were distributed randomly across sequencing lanes. Two additional independent replicas of 1 million unique cDNA reads from the same blood draw were analyzed for two donors (one aged 18 to 29 and one aged 80 or older).

The 39 donors, aged about 6 to 90 years, were systemically healthy Caucasian individuals from Russia. Roughly 9 milliliters of peripheral blood were drawn from each donor into EDTA-treated Vacutainer tubes. Ficoll-Paque density-gradient centrifugation was used to isolate PBMCs, with at least 6.5 million per sample. Total RNA, at least 5 micrograms per sample, was extracted from PBMCs with Trizol reagent. The percentages of naive CD45RAhigh/CD27high T cells were determined by flow cytometry on a PBMC aliquot from every donor. From the cysteine through the phenylalanine, the CDR3 covers 14 amino acids. The kept DNA is CDR3 alone, 42 bases in frame from the first base. Trimming costs V 2 bases and J 2 bases, and their ends lie 8 bases apart. Looking up the germline V gene (reference sequence) yields CDR1 MNHEY and CDR2 SMNVEV. Receptor amplification or capture employed 5' RACE. This sample was sequenced with an Illumina HiSeq 2500. A second roughly 6 to 11 cycle PCR used a sample-barcoded 5' primer and a J-beta primer mix. Each TCR beta cDNA molecule received a unique molecular identifier from a template-switch 5' adaptor carrying 12 random nucleotides. Each sample yielded at least 2.5 million CDR3-containing paired-end reads. First-strand cDNA was synthesized from all RNA with the Mint cDNA synthesis kit, primed by a TRBC-specific oligonucleotide. After uracil-DNA glycosylase treatment, a first 18-cycle PCR used universal primers M1SS and BC2_uni_R on all cDNA. The source study handled its data this way. Normalization of each sample was performed by random selection of 1 million high-quality reads, each carrying a distinct molecular identifier. Reads with shared molecular identifiers were discarded instead of being binned into consensus sequences. MiTCR, set to a Q25 quality threshold and the strictest error-elimination algorithm, was used for CDR3 identification, clonotype clustering and error correction. Lower-bound total TCR beta diversity was estimated with a nonparametric unseen species model using Euler transformation. TCRdb reanalyzed the raw reads on its own, using fastp at Q25 for trimming and MiXCR for clone calling, and kept in-frame beta chains. All rows with the same CDR3 protein become a single entry with the most common DNA and genes. For this entry, the V and J calls and clone size follow TCRdb and not the study's own pipeline. The sample table shows 630,000 or so distinct CDR3 sequences, and approximately 30% are seen once. The ten largest account for roughly 14% of the sample.

The paper's findings and limits, for the study overall: Compared with the aged group, the long-lived group had more naive CD4+ T cells, fewer expanded clones and increased TCR diversity, suggesting age selection. Estimates of total diversity from one million sequenced T cells were regarded as lower bounds and underestimates. Donor CMV infection status was unknown, potentially confounding age-related changes in expanded clonotypes. The percentage of naive T cells measured by flow cytometry correlated strongly with observed TCR beta diversity. Because profiling used bulk unsorted PBMCs, naive and antigen-experienced compartments could not be compared conclusively. Observed TCR beta diversity per million T cells fell roughly linearly with age, and a significant reduction was already apparent by age around 39.

Details on this clonotype: Its antigen is not yet known. Base qualities are not at hand, and no much larger clone is one base apart.

The sequence was collected from a woman of 80 years or more in good health. Sequenced sample: blood. The chain was built from TRBV27 and TRBJ2-3, with a weak D call of TRBD2 (6 bases match). CDR3 reads: CASSLRRVTDTQYF. The nucleotides are TGTGCCAGCAGTTTACGGAGGGTCACAGATACGCAGTATTTT.